This T cell receptor (beta chain) originates from a study of cytomegalovirus exposure and HLA in healthy donors. The study, taken as a whole, reports: The study labeled 150 to 200 TCR beta chains cytomegalovirus-associated. Differences between HLA loci emerged in a later analysis of TCR association rates, with DRB1 most and HLA-C fewest. A later analysis associated 16,951 TCR beta sequences with HLA alleles at a 0.05 false discovery rate.

This PCR relied on a set of 60 Vbeta primers and 13 Jbeta primers. Repertoires were generated with immunoSEQ multiplex PCR, while TCRdb's copy carries only in-frame clones and drops some. Counted here are approximately 110,000 clones, roughly 69% occurring once; the ten biggest clones make up approximately 8.2%. As regards this clone: The antigen is undetermined.

CDR3 size: 15 residues. Germline CDR1 is SNHLY and CDR2 is FYNNEI. V shed 7 bases, J shed 8 bases, and the junction held 8 bases outside the gene matches. This clonotype was sampled from a woman in her thirties or forties in good health and CMV-seropositive. The chain uses TRBV2 and TRBJ1-4; 12 bases map to TRBD1. Sequencing was carried out using PBMCs. The chain's CDR3 is CASKFQGQGAEKLFF. The CDR3 nucleotides are TGTGCCAGCAAATTCCAGGGACAGGGGGCGGAAAAACTGTTTTTT.